This TCR beta chain was retrieved from a study of early T cells in non-severe SARS-CoV-2 infection (dated by TCRdb to about 2021). Background on the whole study: Because TCR sequencing relied on bulk RNA taken from unsorted whole blood, pairing of alpha and beta chains was not possible. Findings and caveats that apply to the study as a whole: Matching against VDJdb was skewed toward anti-spike CD8 responses, likely underestimated virus-specific expansions, and missed private and CD4 specificities.

The library was generated by 5' RACE. Reads for this sample came from a NextSeq 500. Unique molecular identifiers were attached to individual cDNA molecules in the TCR library protocol so that sequencing error and PCR bias could be corrected. TCR alpha and beta chains were both sequenced, and the abundances of alpha and beta sequences in each sample were closely correlated with each other. Regarding the original processing steps: Decombinator V4 was used to annotate the V gene, J gene and CDR3 of the TCR sequences. TCRs were defined as expanded if a significant change between any two time points was detected under a Poisson model with p below 0.0001. TCR abundances were normalised to the total number of TCRs sequenced per sample and were expressed as counts per million. TRAV1-2 paired with TRAJ12, TRAJ20 or TRAJ33 defined MAIT TCRs, while TRAV10 paired with TRAJ18 defined iNKT TCRs. VDJdb, accessed 1 November 2021, was searched for CMV, EBV and SARS-CoV-2 annotated TCRs, with TCRs annotated for multiple antigens excluded. TCRdb took the public reads, trimmed them with fastp at Q25, ran MiXCR for clone calling and kept in-frame beta chains. Each CDR3 protein appears once, grouped with its most common genes and DNA. TCRdb's processing, not the authors', yielded these V and J calls. In all, the sample holds over 80,000 distinct CDR3 sequences, and approximately 12% of those were seen once. The ten largest clones represent 3.5% to 5% of the sample.

The study was a case-control design nested within a healthcare worker cohort in London, UK, with weekly nasopharyngeal swab PCR tests and blood sampling. Healthcare workers were enrolled in the week of the UK lockdown, from 23 to 31 March 2020, and were followed every week for up to 16 weeks. This clonotype showed up just a few times. It lacks a known antigen. No base-level quality is on record; no much larger clone is a single base apart. CDR1 SNHLY and CDR2 FYNNEI are derived from the germline V gene. Taken from cysteine to phenylalanine, the CDR3 has 15 residues. Of the read, only the CDR3 DNA is kept; its 45 bases are in frame from base 1. Germline trimming amounts to 3 bases on V and 2 bases on J, with 4 as the count of junction bases outside the gene matches.

The TCR originated in an adult who was a healthcare worker with PCR-confirmed SARS-CoV-2 infection or an uninfected control (not recorded which). The sequence is built from TRBV2 and TRBJ2-5; 9 junctional bases match TRBD1. The source was whole blood, collected at baseline. The CDR3 protein sequence reads: CASSEDRGDQETQYF. Here is the DNA: TGTGCCAGCAGTGAGGACAGGGGCGATCAAGAGACCCAGTACTTC.